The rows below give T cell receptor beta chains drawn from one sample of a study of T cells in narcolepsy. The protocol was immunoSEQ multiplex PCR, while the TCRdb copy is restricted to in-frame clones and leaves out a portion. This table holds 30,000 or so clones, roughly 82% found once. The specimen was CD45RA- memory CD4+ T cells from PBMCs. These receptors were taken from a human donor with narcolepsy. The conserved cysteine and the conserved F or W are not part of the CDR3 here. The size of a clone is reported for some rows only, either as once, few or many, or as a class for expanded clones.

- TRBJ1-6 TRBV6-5 ASTDGHSPLH
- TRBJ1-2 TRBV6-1 ASSRDPTGYGYT
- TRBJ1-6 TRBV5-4 ASSSQTEFNSPLH
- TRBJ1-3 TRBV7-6 ASSLVVLSPQRGNTIY
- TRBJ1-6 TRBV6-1 ASSERSFNSPLH
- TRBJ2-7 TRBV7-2 ASSLLGGSSYEQY
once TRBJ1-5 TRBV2 ASSETGVTLH
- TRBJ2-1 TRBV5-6 ASSPPGLAGVGSRHEQF
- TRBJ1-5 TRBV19 ASSIPFNQPQH
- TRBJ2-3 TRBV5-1 ASSLEDTQY
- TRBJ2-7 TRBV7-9 ASSTDSYEQY
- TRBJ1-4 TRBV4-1 ASSQAPRENEKLF
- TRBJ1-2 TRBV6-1 ASSVRQGAGYGYT
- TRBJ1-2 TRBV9 ASSVDIRRGNYGYT
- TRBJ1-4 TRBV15 ATSETAIPNEKLF
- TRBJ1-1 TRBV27 ASSYRGTGGSEAF
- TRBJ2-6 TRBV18 ASSPRGRNSGANVLT
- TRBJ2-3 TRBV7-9 ASSLARLAGGSDTQY
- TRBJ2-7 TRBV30 AWSVQGVSARSYEQY
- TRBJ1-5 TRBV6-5 ASSPGDSPNQPQH
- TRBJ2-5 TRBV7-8 ASSPDTSTGVTQY
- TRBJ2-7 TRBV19 ASSRTGTGLYEQY
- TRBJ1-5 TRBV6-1 ATSRWESNQPQH
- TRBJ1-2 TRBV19 ASSTQYGYT
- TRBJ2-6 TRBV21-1 ASSKTGAHYSGAANVLT
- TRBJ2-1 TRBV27 ASSLSRGAEQF
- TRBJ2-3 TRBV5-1 ASSAGTDVRTDTQY
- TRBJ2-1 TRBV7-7 ASSLGLAGVTEQF
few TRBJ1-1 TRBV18 ASSLRDRVLNTEAF
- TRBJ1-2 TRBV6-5 ASNADGGGAFGYT
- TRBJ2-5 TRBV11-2 ASSSLKGSGGTQY
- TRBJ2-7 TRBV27 ASSPRRSSYEQY
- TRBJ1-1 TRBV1 TSSHLQKNTEAF
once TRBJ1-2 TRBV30 AWSVRSRGAYGYT
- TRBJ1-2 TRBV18 ASLRQTGFNYGYT
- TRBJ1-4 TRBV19 ASRRQGAAEKLF
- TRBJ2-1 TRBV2 ASSEGDYRNEQF
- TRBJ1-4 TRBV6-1 ASSDPYRRTNEKLF
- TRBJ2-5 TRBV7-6 ASSLLALSKDRGQETQY
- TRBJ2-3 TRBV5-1 ASRLSGGRDTQY
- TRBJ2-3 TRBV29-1 SVGLAGGTDTQY
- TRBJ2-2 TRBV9 ASSTGLENTGELF
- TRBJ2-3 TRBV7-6 ASSLNSGDTQY
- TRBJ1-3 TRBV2 ASRGTGESGNTIY
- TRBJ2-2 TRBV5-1 ASSLIGSSELF
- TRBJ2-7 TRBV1 TSSQDYGQKGDEQY
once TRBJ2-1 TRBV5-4 ASSQGTSGAYNEQF
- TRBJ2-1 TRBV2 ASSVYNEQF
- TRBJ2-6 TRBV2 AISPNHPKLFSGANVLT
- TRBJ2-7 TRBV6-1 ASGIAGHFSYEQY
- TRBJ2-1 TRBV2 ASVSGGRYNEQF
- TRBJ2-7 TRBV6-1 ASSNLDRATYEQY
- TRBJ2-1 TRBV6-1 TSSEAMGQGLNEQF